This T cell receptor (beta chain) was captured by sequencing in a study of CD8 T cells in Susac syndrome. Peripheral blood CD8+ and CD4+ T cells were profiled by TCR beta sequencing. Through negative isolation, CD4+ and CD8+ T cells were obtained, while TEMRA cells were enriched using FACS. An amount of RNA that ranged from roughly 0.5 to 1 ug was reverse transcribed with random hexamers. Via MiXCR, TCRdb re-called the immunoSEQ multiplex PCR reads, giving one row per CDR3 protein. Counted here are a few hundred thousand distinct CDR3 sequences, 93% occurring once; the ten biggest clones make up 0.055% to 0.075%. V dropped 4 bases and J dropped 5 bases, with 18 bases sitting between them. The CDR3 runs to 15 residues. Germline V CDR1 and CDR2: MDHEN, SYDVKM.

This TCR was recovered from a human donor with multiple sclerosis. Sample: CD4+ T cells from PBMCs. V is TRBV28 and J is TRBJ2-7; the D gene is possibly TRBD2 (5 bases). Here the CDR3 reads CASSSVMRVSNEQYF. The CDR3 DNA follows: TGTGCCAGCAGTTCCGTCATGAGGGTATCCAACGAGCAGTACTTC.